The clone carrying this T cell receptor beta chain showed up just a few times. Its antigen is unknown. This specimen belongs to a study of T-cell memory formation after mild COVID-19. General study points: Unconfirmed was the SARS-CoV-2 specificity of second-wave clones that peaked on day 37. For contracting clones, CD4+ ones sat mainly in CM and EM, CD8+ in EMRA.

Amplification by 5'RACE using constant-segment primers produced TCR alpha and TCR beta cDNA libraries that carried sample barcodes and UMIs. TCRdb recomputed calls from the 5' RACE reads with MiXCR, one row per CDR3 protein. In the table there are about 360,000 distinct CDR3 sequences, approximately 14% of which are singletons. The CDR3 consists of 13 residues. With 5 bases removed from V and 8 bases from J, the gap between germline ends came to 10 bases. The sequence was collected from a man aged 18 to 29 who had mild COVID-19 (a few samples of this study predate the infection). Cell type and time point are not known. Sequencing was carried out using PBMCs or a T cell subset sorted from them (not recorded which). The chain recombines TRBV12-3 or TRBV12-4 with TRBJ1-6; D might be TRBD1 (6 bases). The CDR3 reads CASSGQSDSPLHF. DNA for the CDR3: TGTGCCAGCAGTGGACAGTCGGATTCACCCCTCCACTTT.